These 28 T cell receptor beta chains were sequenced from one sample in a study of yellow fever vaccine responses in identical twins. One entry per CDR3 protein, called by TCRdb with MiXCR from the RT-PCR reads. This repertoire shows around 33,000 distinct CDR3 sequences, 45% to 65% found once; its top ten account for 4.5%. Sequences were derived from T cells from blood (PBMCs), unsorted or a sorted subset (not recorded which), sampled before or after yellow fever vaccination (not recorded which). Receptors were obtained from a woman aged 18-29 years who received the yellow fever vaccine.

This clonotype was counted a single time. As DNA, the CDR3 is TGTGCCAGCAGCTTAGATAGTTGGCCCATGGAGACCCAGTACTTC. As protein: CASSLDSWPMETQYF. V is TRBV11-1 and J is TRBJ2-5; no definite D call. The V gene's germline CDR1 is SGHAT and CDR2 FQDESV (reference sequence). The CDR3 is 15 residues long. Trimming stripped 1 base from V and 5 bases from J, with 14 bases between.

The rearrangement joins TRBV12-3 or TRBV12-4 to TRBJ2-2; D ambiguous. The V end was cut by 3 bases, the J end by 5 bases, with 7 bases between. The CDR3 runs 13 residues. CDR3: CASSLLVTGELFF. CDR3 coding DNA: TGTGCCAGCAGTTTGCTGGTGACCGGGGAGCTGTTTTTT.

In this sample, this clonotype turned up a few times. V usage is TRBV18 and J usage is TRBJ2-6; D unclear. This CDR3 is built from 13 residues. V was clipped by 6 bases and J by 0 bases, with 3 bases between them. Germline loops: CDR1 KGHSH, CDR2 LQKENI. The CDR3 reads CASSPSGANVLTF. The CDR3, as DNA: TGTGCCAGCTCCCCCTCTGGGGCCAACGTCCTGACTTTC.

The J gene is TRBJ2-1, the V gene TRBV10-3, with 10 bases lining up with TRBD2. The V gene end was trimmed by 2 bases and the J gene end by 0 bases; junction bases not matched to a gene: 13. Germline V gene sequence: CDR1 ENHRY, CDR2 SYGVKD. The CDR3 extends over 20 amino acids. The CDR3 bases are TGTGCCATCAGTGAGCTCTGGCTAGCGGGGGCCGGCAGCTCCTACAATGAGCAGTTCTTC. This gives the protein CAISELWLAGAGSSYNEQFF.

The chain carries TRBV20-1 and TRBJ2-7; D is undetermined. The CDR3 has 12 residues. With 4 bases removed from V and 6 bases from J, the gap between germline ends came to 13 bases. The germline gives CDR1 DFQATT, CDR2 SNEGSKA (reference sequence). The CDR3 bases are TGCAGTGCTAATCAGGACGACTGCGAGCAGTACGTC. This translates into CSANQDDCEQYV.

The V and J genes are TRBV19 and TRBJ2-3; D gene unclear. V was shortened by 4 bases and J by 2 bases, with 10 bases between the two germline ends. This CDR3 is built from 14 residues. Germline V gives CDR1 LNHDA, CDR2 SQIVND (reference sequence). This CDR3 reads CASSSVTDTDTQYF. In nucleotides, the CDR3 is TGTGCCAGTAGTAGTGTGACGGACACAGATACGCAGTATTTT. Full variable domain (missing parts from reference TRBV19 and TRBJ2-3): DGGITQSPKYLFRKEGQNVTLSCEQNLNHDAMYWYRQDPGQGLRLIYYSQIVNDFQKGDIAEGYSVSREKKESFPLTVTSAQKNPTAFYLCASSSVTDTDTQYFGPGTRLTVL.

The sample holds one count of this clonotype. V usage is TRBV2 and J usage is TRBJ2-7; 8 nucleotides match TRBD2. There are 15 residues in the CDR3. V trimming: 1 base; J trimming: 3 bases; junction bases outside the gene matches: 5. Germline CDR1 is SNHLY and CDR2 is FYNNEI. The CDR3 sequence is CASSEVSGTSYEQYV. CDR3 DNA sequence: TGTGCCAGCAGTGAAGTCTCAGGGACTAGCTACGAGCAGTACGTC.

This clonotype turned up a few times. The CDR3 sequence is CASSPLGQGHYGYTF. The CDR3 region has the DNA TGTGCCAGCTCACCGTTGGGACAGGGGCACTATGGCTACACCTTC. This chain uses TRBV18 with TRBJ1-2, with 10 bases aligning to TRBD1. V trimming: 3 bases; J trimming: 3 bases; junction bases outside the gene matches: 4. The CDR3 length is 15 residues. Germline CDR1 and CDR2: KGHSH and LQKENI.

The chain has TRBV9 and TRBJ2-3; no firm D call. V shed 3 bases and J shed 2 bases, with 4 bases lying between them. The V gene's germline CDR1 is SGDLS and CDR2 YYNGEE. The CDR3 is made up of 12 amino acids. CDR3 protein: CASSAYTDTQYF. CDR3 nucleotides: TGTGCCAGCAGCGCTTACACAGATACGCAGTATTTT.

The rearrangement joins TRBV12-3 or TRBV12-4 to TRBJ2-5; the D gene is possibly TRBD1 (6 bases). Trimming stripped 6 bases from V and 1 base from J, with 12 bases between. CDR3 size: 14 residues. The CDR3 region has the DNA TGTGCCAGCAGACGACGGGACATCCAAGAGACCCAGTACTTC. Protein product: CASRRRDIQETQYF.

Comments on this clonotype: An end of the junction differs from the germline gene, which may be a read error. The V gene is TRBV6-5, the J gene TRBJ2-5; tentative D call: TRBD2 (5 bases). CDR3 length equals 15 residues. CDR1 and CDR2 from the germline V gene are MNHEY and SVGAGI. CDR3 sequence: CASSYSGSTRETQYF. The DNA for the CDR3 is TGTGCCAGCAGCTACTCGGGGTCTACTAGGGAGACCCAGTACTTC.

The chain joins TRBV20-1 to TRBJ2-5, with D unresolved. The CDR3 runs 14 residues. CDR1 and CDR2 (germline): DFQATT, SNEGSKA (reference sequence). V dropped 0 bases and J dropped 1 base, with 9 bases sitting between them. The CDR3 region is CSARDWTFQETQYF. For the CDR3, the DNA is TGCAGTGCTAGAGATTGGACGTTCCAAGAGACCCAGTACTTC.

A note on this clonotype: One junction end does not reproduce the germline sequence, and a read error may be involved. The V gene is TRBV12-3 or TRBV12-4, the J gene TRBJ1-1, with D unresolved. CDR3 length equals 15 residues. For the CDR3, the DNA is TGTGCCAGCAGGTTAGAAACGATGGGTGGCACTGAAGCTTTCTTT. Protein: CASRLETMGGTEAFF.

The V and J genes are TRBV12-3 or TRBV12-4 and TRBJ2-7; no clear D gene. CDR3 size: 12 residues. Deletions cut 4 bases from V and 0 bases from J, with 4 bases between. The CDR3 sequence is CASSSTSYEQYF. The CDR3 nucleotides are TGTGCCAGCAGTTCGACCTCCTACGAGCAGTACTTC.

This rearrangement joins TRBV18 to TRBJ1-1; the D is unclear. The germline V gene has CDR1 KGHSH and CDR2 LQKENI. V was shortened by 3 bases and J by 11 bases, with 13 bases between the two germline ends. This CDR3 contains 12 residues. In DNA form, the CDR3 reads TGTGCCAGCTCACCGGACGGGAGGGCGGCTTTCTTT. Residues: CASSPDGRAAFF.

This clonotype was recorded a few times. Here the CDR3 DNA reads TGTGCCAGCAGTTACCTGGGCACTTCCTACGAGCAGTACGTC. Its protein is CASSYLGTSYEQYV. The genes are TRBV6-2 or TRBV6-3 and TRBJ2-7; D not certain. Trimming cost V 2 bases and J 1 base, with 9 bases left between them. The CDR3 consists of 14 residues. Germline lookup yields CDR1 MNHEY and CDR2 SVGEGT.

The V gene is TRBV2, the J gene TRBJ2-2; 7 nucleotides align to TRBD1. The CDR3 length is 17 residues. CDR1 SNHLY and CDR2 FYNNEI come from the germline V gene. The V gene end was trimmed by 7 bases and the J gene end by 1 base; junction bases not matched to a gene: 12. The CDR3 DNA is TGTGCCAGCACTGCGAGGTGGGACAGCCTGAACACCGGGGAGCTGTTTTTT. It encodes CASTARWDSLNTGELFF.

DNA for the CDR3: TGCAGTACCCCAGGGGGGACTAGCGGGGGGGAGACCCAGTACTTC. Amino acid sequence: CSTPGGTSGGETQYF. The chain joins TRBV20-1 to TRBJ2-5; 15 nucleotides match TRBD2. J was trimmed by 5 bases and V by 8 bases; bases with no gene match: 9. From germline, CDR1 is DFQATT and CDR2 SNEGSKA (reference sequence). The length of the CDR3 is 15 residues.

The chain joins TRBV12-3 or TRBV12-4 to TRBJ1-4; D not resolved. The CDR3 covers 14 residues. The V and J ends lost 7 bases and 8 bases respectively, with 17 bases between them. The CDR3: CASKLLVGSEKLFF. CDR3 DNA: TGTGCCAGCAAGTTGCTTGTCGGCTCCGAAAAACTGTTTTTT.

The rearrangement joins TRBV4-2 to TRBJ2-2, with D possibly being TRBD1 (6 bases). The CDR3 contains 18 residues. Germline V gene lookup returns CDR1 LGHNA and CDR2 YNFKEQ. Trimming shortened V by 1 base and J by 1 base, and 16 bases separated the two germline ends. The CDR3 coding sequence is TGTGCCAGCAGCCAAGGGGTTTGGAGCAGGGGGAACACCGGGGAGCTGTTTTTT. This sequence encodes CASSQGVWSRGNTGELFF.

This chain joins TRBV9 and TRBJ2-1; 12 bases agree with TRBD2. Germline-derived CDR1 and CDR2 are SGDLS and YYNGEE. The CDR3 totals 15 residues. Unmatched junction bases numbered 2, after V lost 3 bases and J lost 4 bases. CDR3: CASSDTSGRYNEQFF. The CDR3 DNA sequence: TGTGCCAGCAGCGATACTAGCGGGAGGTACAATGAGCAGTTCTTC.

This clonotype came up a few times. The genes are TRBV5-5 and TRBJ2-3, with 7 bases matching TRBD2. V shed 0 bases and J 5 bases; nucleotides not matched to a gene: 6. Germline loops: CDR1 SGHKS, CDR2 YYEKEE (reference sequence). The CDR3 contains 15 residues. The CDR3 reads CASSLGQAGRDTQYF. The DNA of the CDR3 is TGTGCCAGCAGCTTGGGCCAAGCGGGACGAGATACGCAGTATTTT.

The genes are TRBV28 and TRBJ2-1, with 10 positions matching TRBD2. Germline CDR1 and CDR2: MDHEN and SYDVKM. Trimming removed 6 bases from V and 6 bases from J; junction bases left unmatched: 11. The CDR3 sequence is 16 residues long. The CDR3 here is CASSDRLAGVTNEQFF. The CDR3 DNA follows: TGTGCCAGCAGCGATCGCCTAGCGGGAGTAACCAATGAGCAGTTCTTC.

The chain couples TRBV7-3 to TRBJ2-7; 11 bases fit TRBD1. This CDR3 has 18 residues. Germline lookup yields CDR1 SGHTA and CDR2 FQGTGA. The ends lost 0 bases at V and 3 bases at J; junction bases unmatched: 10. In DNA, the CDR3 is TGTGCCAGCAGCTTAACCGGGACAGGGGGGCGAGATGACTACGAGCAGTACTTC. Encoded protein: CASSLTGTGGRDDYEQYF.

The V call is TRBV29-1, the J call TRBJ2-5; TRBD1 is a possible D gene (7 bases). V was trimmed by 8 bases and J by 5 bases, leaving 21 bases between them. Germline CDR1 SQVTM, CDR2 ANQGSEA. This CDR3 spans 14 amino acids. CDR3 in amino acids: CSFQRAGGVETQYF. The CDR3 DNA reads TGCAGCTTCCAGCGGGCAGGGGGTGTGGAGACCCAGTACTTC.

This chain connects TRBV11-1 to TRBJ1-2; D unresolved. Per germline, CDR1 SGHAT and CDR2 FQDESV (reference sequence). The CDR3 spans 15 residues. The V gene lost 1 base and the J gene lost 4 bases, with 13 bases spanning the gap. The CDR3 loop reads CASSLDEGFGYGYTF. As DNA, the CDR3 is TGTGCCAGCAGCTTAGACGAGGGTTTTGGCTATGGCTACACCTTC.

The J gene is TRBJ1-2, the V gene TRBV12-3 or TRBV12-4; D not resolved. The CDR3 runs 13 residues. V gave up 1 base and J gave up 7 bases, with 10 bases separating them. CDR3 DNA sequence: TGTGCCAGCAGTTTAGGATACATGACTGGCTACACCTTC. This codes for CASSLGYMTGYTF.

V is TRBV11-1 and J is TRBJ2-1; a possible D gene is TRBD2 (5 bases). The germline V gene encodes CDR1 SGHAT and CDR2 FQDESV (reference sequence). Trimming took off 1 base at V and 4 bases at J, with 11 bases between the two ends. CDR3 length: 15 residues. The CDR3 DNA reads TGTGCCAGCAGCTTAGACGGGGTGGGGTACAATGAGCAGTTCTTC. It is translated as CASSLDGVGYNEQFF.